The 13 T cell receptor beta chains in this list originate from one sample, sequenced in a study of blood T cells in healthy people across ages. With a J-beta primer mix and a sample-barcoded 5' primer, a second PCR ran roughly 6 to 11 cycles. Each CDR3 protein gets one entry after TCRdb re-called the 5' RACE reads with MiXCR. The repertoire holds approximately 830,000 distinct CDR3 sequences, with approximately 65% as singletons. The sequenced material came from blood. Source of these receptors: a man aged 25 to 40 in good health.

This chain joins TRBV24-1 and TRBJ2-1; TRBD2 is a possible D gene (6 bases). The V gene's germline CDR1 is KGHDR and CDR2 SFDVKD. Trimming took 4 bases from V and 4 from J, leaving 19 bases between them. This CDR3 is built from 17 residues. As DNA, the CDR3 is TGTGCCACCAGTGACTCCACCGTAGCGGACTCTTACAATGAGCAGTTCTTC. Its translation: CATSDSTVADSYNEQFF.

This clonotype was observed a few times. This chain joins TRBV11-2 and TRBJ2-5, with D perhaps given as TRBD1 or TRBD2 (5 bases each). V lost 0 bases and J lost 5, with 7 bases in between. Germline CDR1 and CDR2: SGHAT and FQNNGV. This CDR3 spans 13 amino acids. CDR3 bases: TGTGCCAGCAGCTTAGATTGGGGGGAGACCCAGTACTTC. Translation: CASSLDWGETQYF.

J is TRBJ2-7 and V is TRBV7-2, with 7 bases fitting TRBD2. The V gene's germline CDR1 is SGHTA and CDR2 FQGNSA. The CDR3 is made up of 18 amino acids. The trim removed 1 base at V and 0 bases at J, leaving 12 bases unmatched. In DNA form, the CDR3 reads TGTGCCAGCAGCTTAGTAGTAAGGAGCGGGGCCAGCTCCTACGAGCAGTACTTC. It yields the protein CASSLVVRSGASSYEQYF.

This clonotype was seen ten or more times. The rearrangement links TRBV5-1 to TRBJ2-1; 7 bases align to TRBD1. The CDR3 length is 15 residues. Germline CDR1 and CDR2: SGHRS and YFSETQ. J lost 8 bases, V lost 4 bases, and 12 bases had no gene match. The CDR3, as DNA: TGCGCCAGCAGCCCCCCGAGAACAGGGGACGATGAGCAGTTCTTC. Its translation is CASSPPRTGDDEQFF.

The V and J genes are TRBV7-2 and TRBJ2-1; TRBD2 matches 11 bases. CDR1 SGHTA and CDR2 FQGNSA come from the germline V gene. The CDR3 loop spans 16 amino acids. After removal of 4 bases from V and 9 bases from J, the junction contained 11 bases not matched to a gene. CDR3 nucleotides: TGTGCCAGCAGCTACCTATCTATAGCGGGGGGGCTTGAGCAGTTCTTC. It translates to CASSYLSIAGGLEQFF.

The rearrangement links TRBV10-3 to TRBJ1-6, with TRBD1 identical over 10 bases. The CDR3 is made up of 14 amino acids. Trimming removed 10 bases from V and 7 bases from J; junction bases left unmatched: 7. Per the germline V gene, CDR1 is ENHRY and CDR2 is SYGVKD. The DNA for the CDR3 is TGTGCCACCGCCGGACAGGGGGTAAATTCACCCCTCCACTTT. It specifies CATAGQGVNSPLHF.

The chain is built from TRBV20-1 and TRBJ2-4; a possible D gene is TRBD1 (7 bases). CDR3 length: 15 amino acids. The V and J ends lost 5 bases and 0 bases respectively, with 14 bases between them. Per germline, CDR1 DFQATT and CDR2 SNEGSKA (reference sequence). This CDR3 is CSALDRDLAKNIQYF. CDR3 bases: TGCAGTGCTTTAGACAGGGACTTAGCCAAAAACATTCAGTACTTC.

The genes are TRBV4-3 and TRBJ2-7, with 13 bases fitting TRBD2. Germline CDR1 and CDR2: LGHNA and YSLEER. The CDR3 is 19 residues long. Trimming removed 4 bases from V and 0 bases from J; junction bases left unmatched: 12. This CDR3 is CASSRSRLAGGANSYEQYF. In DNA, the CDR3 is TGCGCCAGCAGCCGATCAAGACTAGCGGGGGGCGCAAACTCCTACGAGCAGTACTTC.

In this sample, this clonotype turned up once. The V call is TRBV20-1, the J call TRBJ2-5; the match to TRBD2 covers 10 bases. The V and J ends lost 3 bases and 4 bases, in that order; junction bases with no gene match: 5. CDR3 length equals 14 residues. Germline V gene sequence: CDR1 DFQATT, CDR2 SNEGSKA (reference sequence). CDR3 sequence (DNA): TGCAGTGCTAGTCAGCGGGGGGGCCTAGAGACCCAGTACTTC. As protein: CSASQRGGLETQYF.

The rearrangement uses TRBV7-2 and TRBJ2-7, with 7 bases that match TRBD2. The CDR3 covers 16 residues. Germline V gene data show CDR1 as SGHTA and CDR2 as FQGNSA. V lost 5 bases, J lost 0 bases, and 10 bases stayed unmatched. DNA of the CDR3: TGTGCCAGCAGCGCATTAAGCGGGGCTTTCTCCTACGAGCAGTACTTC. This translates into CASSALSGAFSYEQYF. Drawing the rest from reference TRBV7-2 and TRBJ2-7, the complete variable domain is GAGVSQSPSNKVTEKGKDVELRCDPISGHTALYWYRQSLGQGLEFLIYFQGNSAPDKSGLPSDRFSAERTGGSVSTLTIQRTQQEDSAVYLCASSALSGAFSYEQYFGPGTRLTVT.

The rearrangement links TRBV20-1 to TRBJ2-1; D is perhaps TRBD2 (5 bases). Germline loops: CDR1 DFQATT, CDR2 SNEGSKA (reference sequence). This CDR3 contains 17 residues. V lost 2 bases to trimming and J lost 10 bases, with 27 bases between them. CDR3 sequence (DNA): TGCAGTGCTAGACCGCCCCACGGACGGGGTTCCTCAGACGAGCAGTTCTTC. Translation gives CSARPPHGRGSSDEQFF.

This clonotype has a handful of counts. The rearrangement uses TRBV12-3 or TRBV12-4 and TRBJ2-5, with D hard to call. This CDR3 comprises 12 residues. The V gene lost 5 bases and the J gene lost 2 bases, with 6 bases spanning the gap. The CDR3 DNA follows: TGTGCCAGCAGTGCCACACAAGAGACCCAGTACTTC. Translation: CASSATQETQYF.

This chain joins TRBV9 and TRBJ2-3; perhaps TRBD1 as D (5 bases). Deletions cut 4 bases from V and 3 bases from J, with 18 bases between. CDR3 length: 16 residues. The germline V gene encodes CDR1 SGDLS and CDR2 YYNGEE. CDR3 sequence: CASSRTQGLWTDTQYF. The CDR3 DNA is TGTGCCAGCAGCCGCACCCAGGGTTTGTGGACAGATACGCAGTATTTT.